The T cell receptor beta chain under discussion was sequenced for a study of cytomegalovirus exposure and HLA in healthy donors. PCR employed 60 Vbeta and 13 Jbeta primers. Sequenced by immunoSEQ multiplex PCR; TCRdb stores in-frame clones only, minus some. Of roughly 100,000 clones detected, under 80% appear once; the ten largest clones hold under 13%. Study-wide points: In a later analysis, approximately 18,000 TCR beta sequences were associated with HLA alleles at 0.05 false discovery rate. In a later analysis, V- and J-gene trimming of beta chains associated with a DCLRE1C missense variant, replicated independently. Reports state that TCR beta sequences accurately predicted most subjects' HLA-A and HLA-B alleles.

Of note for this clone: The antigen is undetermined.

Trimming took 0 bases from V and 4 from J, leaving 10 bases between them. The CDR3 runs to 15 residues. Germline CDR1 reads MNHEY; CDR2 reads SVGAGI. The V call is TRBV6-5, the J call TRBJ2-1, with D possibly TRBD2 on 6 matching bases. This sequence originates from a woman between 18 and 29 years old in good health and CMV-seropositive. The sequenced sample consisted of PBMCs. The CDR3 DNA is TGTGCCAGCAGTTACTCGATAGCGGAGTACAATGAGCAGTTCTTC. This sequence encodes CASSYSIAEYNEQFF.